This TCR beta chain was obtained from a study of T cell responses to AZD1222 COVID-19 vaccine. TCRdb keeps only in-frame clones here, not all; method: immunoSEQ multiplex PCR. The sample shows 100,000 to 150,000 clones, about nine tenths of them seen only once. This CDR3 contains 16 residues. Germline CDR1 and CDR2: MDHEN and SYDVKM. Trimming stripped 6 bases from V and 0 bases from J, with 12 bases between. Study-level findings and limits: The breadth and depth of Spike-specific TCRs increased once two AZD1222 doses had been given. Females made up more of the donors, who were largely white British, and clonal diversity may have come out too low. After the peak T cell response, and only then, were repertoires sampled.

This clone came up once. Its antigen is unknown. The chain links TRBV28 to TRBJ2-6, with a tentative D call TRBD1 (6 bases). The sample was peripheral blood, taken 28 days after the second AZD1222 dose. The sequence came from an adult who received the AZD1222 COVID-19 vaccine. Here the CDR3 reads CASRTTGSSGANVLTF. Written as DNA, the CDR3 is TGTGCCAGCAGGACTACAGGGAGCTCTGGGGCCAACGTCCTGACTTTC.